A selection of T cell receptor beta chains follows, all from one sample in a study of blood T cells in healthy people across ages. Using its own MiXCR run on the 5' RACE reads, TCRdb lists one record per CDR3 protein. Here the sample spans over 600,000 distinct CDR3 sequences, 46% being singletons. Sequencing was carried out using blood. These receptors were collected from a man aged 80 or over in good health. CDR3s include the opening cysteine and the closing phenylalanine or tryptophan. A D gene is named only where the DNA matches it firmly. Clone sizes are given selectively: once, few, many, or a class where the clone is expanded.

>TRBJ2-1|few|.|TRBV7-2|16
TGTGCCAGCAGCTCATTTCCGCGGGGCTCCTACAATGAGCAGTTCTTC
CASSSFPRGSYNEQFF
>TRBJ2-7|.|TRBD2|TRBV27|13
TGTGCCAGCAGTTTGAGGGAGGGCTACGAGCAGTACTTC
CASSLREGYEQYF
>TRBJ2-3|.|TRBD1|TRBV5-1|15
TGCGCCAGCAGCGCCGGGACAGCGGCCGCAGATACGCAGTATTTT
CASSAGTAAADTQYF
>TRBJ2-7|few|.|TRBV21-1|17
TGTGCCAGCAGCCCCGACGGGGGGCGCCTGAGCTCCTACGAGCAGTACTTC
CASSPDGGRLSSYEQYF
>TRBJ2-3|many|.|TRBV3-1|17
TGTGCCAGCAGCGCCTCGGTGGCTAGCGTTAGCACAGATACGCAGTATTTT
CASSASVASVSTDTQYF
>TRBJ1-4|once|TRBD1|TRBV28|19
TGTGCCAGCAGAATTTTAACCGGGACAGGGATTACGACTAATGAAAAACTGTTTTTT
CASRILTGTGITTNEKLFF
>TRBJ1-2|.|.|TRBV7-8|16
TGTGCCAGCAGCTTAGAGACAGGCGCCCCCCTCTATGGCTACACCTTC
CASSLETGAPLYGYTF
>TRBJ2-7|few|TRBD1|TRBV20-1|13
TGCAGTGCTAAAAGGACAGGGGGGTACGAGCAGTACTTC
CSAKRTGGYEQYF
>TRBJ2-2|.|TRBD2|TRBV9|16
TGTGCCAGCAGCCCCCGCAGCCCTAGCGGGAGCGGGGAGCTGTTTTTT
CASSPRSPSGSGELFF
>TRBJ2-7|.|TRBD2|TRBV4-3|17
TGCGCCAGCAGCCAAGAAAAGGGCGGGAGGGTCTCCTACGAGCAGTACTTC
CASSQEKGGRVSYEQYF
>TRBJ2-3|.|.|TRBV6-1|15
TGTGCCAGCAGTGACTGGCAGGGGTCCACAGATACGCAGTATTTT
CASSDWQGSTDTQYF
>TRBJ2-7|few|TRBD2|TRBV20-1|17
TGCAGTGCTCCAGGGGGACTAGCGGGAGGATCCTACAATGAGCAGTACTTC
CSAPGGLAGGSYNEQYF
>TRBJ2-7|many|TRBD2|TRBV5-1|14
TGTGCCAGCAGCTTAGCGGGTAGTTCCTACGAGCAGTACTTC
CASSLAGSSYEQYF
>TRBJ2-5|.|TRBD2|TRBV9|17
TGTGCCAGCAGCGTAGTTCCAACGACGGGAGGAGGAGGTGAGCAGTACTTC
CASSVVPTTGGGGEQYF
>TRBJ2-5|few|TRBD1|TRBV6-5|13
TGTGCCACCGGACAGGGTGTGTGGGAGACCCAGTACTTC
CATGQGVWETQYF
>TRBJ1-4|.|TRBD1|TRBV7-2|15
TGTGCCGGCAGCTTGGCGACAGGGAGTCAAGAAAAACTGTTTTTT
CAGSLATGSQEKLFF
>TRBJ2-3|few|TRBD1|TRBV5-1|15
TGCGCCAGCAGCGGTTGGACAGGTAGCACAGATACGCAGTATTTT
CASSGWTGSTDTQYF
>TRBJ2-7|.|TRBD1|TRBV9|14
TGTGCCAGCAGCGACGGGACAGGGTCGGGCGAGCAGTACTTC
CASSDGTGSGEQYF
>TRBJ2-7|.|TRBD1|TRBV12-3/TRBV12-4|15
TGTGCCAGCAGTTTCGCGACAGGGCGTTACGACGAGCAGTACTTC
CASSFATGRYDEQYF
>TRBJ1-5|.|.|TRBV5-1|15
TGCGCCAGCAGCCCACTTGGGGGGGGCAATCAGCCCCAGCATTTT
CASSPLGGGNQPQHF
>TRBJ1-5|few|.|TRBV29-1|12
TGCAGCGTTGGGGGGGGGGATCAGCCCCAGCATTTT
CSVGGGDQPQHF
>TRBJ2-6|.|.|TRBV29-1|13
TGCAGCGTTTCTTCCTCTGGGGCCAACGTCCTAACTTTC
CSVSSSGANVLTF
>TRBJ1-5|few|.|TRBV7-9|14
TGTGCCAGCAGCTTAGGTGGACACGATCAGCCCCAGCATTTT
CASSLGGHDQPQHF
>TRBJ2-1|many|.|TRBV20-1|12
TGCAGTGCCACCGACTACTACAATGAGCAGTTCTTC
CSATDYYNEQFF
>TRBJ2-4|many|TRBD2|TRBV12-3/TRBV12-4|15
TGTGCCAGCAGTGGGACTAGCGGGATGATAAACATTCAGTACTTC
CASSGTSGMINIQYF
>TRBJ2-7|few|.|TRBV7-2|15
TGTGCCAGCAGACCCGCAGGCGACTACTACTACGAGCAGTACTTC
CASRPAGDYYYEQYF
>TRBJ2-7|many|.|TRBV12-3/TRBV12-4|13
TGTGCCAGCAGACGCGTGGGGGCCTACGAGCAGTACTTC
CASRRVGAYEQYF
>TRBJ2-6|.|TRBD1|TRBV5-1|17
TGCGCCAGCAGCTCGTCAGGGGGCCCTCCTGGGGCCAACGTCCTGACTTTC
CASSSSGGPPGANVLTF